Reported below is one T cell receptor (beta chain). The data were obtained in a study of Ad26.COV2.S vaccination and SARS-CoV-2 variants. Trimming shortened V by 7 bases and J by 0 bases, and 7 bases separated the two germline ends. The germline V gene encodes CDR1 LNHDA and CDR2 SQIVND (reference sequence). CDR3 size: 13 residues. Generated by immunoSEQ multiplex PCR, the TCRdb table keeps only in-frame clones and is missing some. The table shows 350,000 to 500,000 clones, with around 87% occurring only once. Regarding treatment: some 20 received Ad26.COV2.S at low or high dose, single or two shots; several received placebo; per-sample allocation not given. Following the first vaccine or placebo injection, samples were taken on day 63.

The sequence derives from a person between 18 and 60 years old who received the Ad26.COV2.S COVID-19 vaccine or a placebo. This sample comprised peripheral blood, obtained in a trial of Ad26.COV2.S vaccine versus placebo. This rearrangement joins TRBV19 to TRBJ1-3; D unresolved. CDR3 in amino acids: CASTTFSGNTIYF. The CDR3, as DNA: TGTGCCAGTACAACGTTCTCTGGAAACACCATATATTTT.